Listed below are T cell receptor beta chains from one sample, sequenced in a study of cytomegalovirus exposure and HLA in healthy donors. Generated by immunoSEQ multiplex PCR, the TCRdb table keeps only in-frame clones and is missing some. The sample lists over 100,000 clones, under 85% occurring once. Material for sequencing was PBMCs. The source is a man aged 25 to 40 in good health and CMV-seropositive. Each CDR3 is given with its conserved first and last residue. The D gene is left open where the match is weak. Size is stated for part of the rows, as once, few or many counts, or as a class when the clone is expanded.

. TRBJ1-6 TRBV5-1 TRBD1 TGCGCCAGCAGCCTAAACGACAGGGGGCGGAATTCACCCCTCCACTTT CASSLNDRGRNSPLHF
once TRBJ2-5 TRBV19 . TGTGCCAGTAGTTACCCGACAGGACCGTTCCAAGAGACCCAGTACTTC CASSYPTGPFQETQYF
once TRBJ1-4 TRBV13 . TGTGCCAGCAGCTTAGGAGAGACAGGCCGAAATGAAAAACTGTTTTTT CASSLGETGRNEKLFF
. TRBJ1-5 TRBV28 . TGTGCCAGCAGTCCAGAAAAACAGGCCCGCAATCAGCCCCAGCATTTT CASSPEKQARNQPQHF
. TRBJ2-5 TRBV30 . TGTGCCTGGAGCCAGGAGGCCGCCGGTCGATACTTC CAWSQEAAGRYF
. TRBJ2-7 TRBV10-3 . TGTGCCATCAGTGATTCCAGGGGCGCCTACGAGCAGTACTTC CAISDSRGAYEQYF
. TRBJ1-1 TRBV11-2 . TGTGCCAGCAGCTTAGACAGGGGAGGGACTGAAGCTTTCTTT CASSLDRGGTEAFF
. TRBJ2-7 TRBV2 TRBD1 TGTGCCAGCAGTGACCGGCAGGGGGCCTACGAGCAGTACTTC CASSDRQGAYEQYF
many TRBJ1-5 TRBV18 . TGTGCCAGCTCAGCGACGGGGAATCAGCCCCAGCATTTT CASSATGNQPQHF
. TRBJ2-3 TRBV28 TRBD1 TGTGCCAGCAGTCTTCGACAGGGGGCAACAGATACGCAGTATTTT CASSLRQGATDTQYF
once TRBJ2-3 TRBV5-1 TRBD2 TGCGCCAGCAGTAGGTCCGGGGGGGGTACCACAGATACGCAGTATTTT CASSRSGGGTTDTQYF
. TRBJ1-1 TRBV5-1 TRBD1 TGCGCCAGCAGCTACATAACAGGGGGCACTGAAGCTTTCTTT CASSYITGGTEAFF